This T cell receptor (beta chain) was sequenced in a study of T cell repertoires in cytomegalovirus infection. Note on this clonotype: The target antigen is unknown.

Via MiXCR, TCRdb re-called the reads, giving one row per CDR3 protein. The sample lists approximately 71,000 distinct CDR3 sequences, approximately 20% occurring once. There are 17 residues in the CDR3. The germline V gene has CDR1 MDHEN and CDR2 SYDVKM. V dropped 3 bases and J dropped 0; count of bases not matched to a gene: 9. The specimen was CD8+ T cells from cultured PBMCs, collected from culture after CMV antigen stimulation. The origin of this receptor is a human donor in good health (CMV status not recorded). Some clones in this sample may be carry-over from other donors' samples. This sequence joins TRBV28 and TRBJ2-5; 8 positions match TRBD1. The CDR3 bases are TGTGCCAGCAGTTTTTCTCCGGGACAGGAGTACCAAGAGACCCAGTACTTC. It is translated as CASSFSPGQEYQETQYF.